Included here is one T cell receptor (beta chain) sequence, with context. The antigen this receptor binds is unknown. No base-level quality is on record; no much larger clone is a single base apart. The CDR3 starts with the cysteine, ends with the phenylalanine, and has 15 residues. CDR3 DNA is the only sequence kept; it has 45 bases, read in frame from the first base. V is shortened by 6 bases, J by 4 bases, and the region joining them spans 18 bases. CDR1 MNHEY and CDR2 SVGAGI were looked up in the germline V gene. The library was prepared using the immunoSEQ multiplex PCR assay. From the authors' description of their analysis: To diagnose cytomegalovirus status from the catalog of TCR beta chain sequences, a statistical classification framework was built. TCRdb took over this immuneACCESS table, retaining in-frame rearrangements with V and J assigned. Such tables are incomplete; in checked studies, under half of the missing clones stem from an unresolved V gene, and the remainder is unexplained. The DNA gave D and trimming, while V, J and clone size come from that table. Recorded for this sample are 220,000 or so clones; roughly 83% of them occurred a single time. The ten largest clones add up to about 6% of the sample.

These data originate in a study of cytomegalovirus exposure and HLA in healthy donors (dated by TCRdb to 2016 to 2017). Background for the entire study: A later analysis indicated that the 120 validation repertoires were generated on the platform also employed for the roughly 730 repertoires of the first cohort. Besides the first cohort of 666 subjects, a separate validation cohort made up of around 120 different subjects was used. To predict cytomegalovirus infection status, the study combined high-throughput TCR immunosequencing, statistical association of individual TCRs with disease status, and machine learning. The study aimed to test whether signatures of past pathogen exposure could be identified by cataloging public T cell receptors.

Donors formed part of the validation cohort, which comprised about 130 subjects and was distinct from the first cohort of 666 subjects. Overall results and qualifications from the work: Across donors, most TCR sequences were observed very rarely, whereas some public TCRs were present in many individuals. The study listed 150 to 200 TCR beta chains as associated with cytomegalovirus. According to the authors, the approach could potentially be generalized to other disease states and immunological phenotypes. A later analysis lacked HLA typing for the validation cohort, so it scored co-occurrence in that cohort across all 110 or so repertoires. In a later analysis, TCRs clustered in the first cohort were found to also tend to co-occur in the roughly 120 validation repertoires, with approximately 95% of cluster scores above 0. Cytomegalovirus status was reported to be diagnosed by the classifier with high specificity and sensitivity in both the original and validation cohorts. In vitro tests confirmed that a few of the cytomegalovirus-associated TCR beta chains recognize cytomegalovirus antigens.

Material: PBMCs. This sequence originates from a woman aged 18-29 years in good health and CMV-seronegative. The chain was built from TRBV6-5 and TRBJ1-2; too little of a D gene remains to name it. The nucleotide sequence reads as follows: TGTGCCAGCAGGAGAGGTGGGGATCTCCTCTATGGCTACACCTTC. The resulting protein is CASRRGGDLLYGYTF.